These T cell receptor beta chains were read from a single sample in a study of blood T cells in healthy people across ages. TCRdb re-derived calls from the 5' RACE reads in MiXCR, one entry per CDR3 protein. The table lists about 1.8 million distinct CDR3 sequences, just under 50% of them singletons. Sequenced sample: blood. The source of these receptors is a woman in her thirties or forties in good health. The CDR3 runs from the conserved cysteine through the conserved F or W. Each record gives: D gene, J gene, clone size, V gene, CDR3 DNA, CDR3 protein. D genes are given only for firm matches. The size entry is marked missing in some rows and otherwise reads once, few, many or a size class.

D: -
J: TRBJ2-5
size: few
V: TRBV4-2
DNA: TGTGCCAGCAGCCAAGAGTCTGCGGAGACCCAGTACTTC
CDR3: CASSQESAETQYF

D: -
J: TRBJ2-1
size: once
V: TRBV5-5
DNA: TGTGCCAGCAGAAGGCTGAATGAGCAGTTCTTC
CDR3: CASRRLNEQFF

D: -
J: TRBJ2-3
size: -
V: TRBV7-2
DNA: TGTGCCAGCAGCTTGGACGGGACCGGAGATACGCAGTATTTT
CDR3: CASSLDGTGDTQYF

D: TRBD2
J: TRBJ2-3
size: -
V: TRBV29-1
DNA: TGCAGCGTTGAAGGCCTCGATACCTTAGCGGGGGGGAGATCAGATACGCAGTATTTT
CDR3: CSVEGLDTLAGGRSDTQYF

D: TRBD1
J: TRBJ2-5
size: -
V: TRBV7-3
DNA: TGTGCCAGCAGCTCCGCCCGGGACAGGGGGTTGAATGAGCAGTACTTC
CDR3: CASSSARDRGLNEQYF

D: -
J: TRBJ1-1
size: -
V: TRBV15
DNA: TGTGCCACCAGCAGAGATCGGAGCGGTGGGGCTTTCTTT
CDR3: CATSRDRSGGAFF

D: -
J: TRBJ2-7
size: few
V: TRBV11-2
DNA: TGTGCCAGCAGCTTACAAGTGGGTGCCTACGAGCAGTACTTC
CDR3: CASSLQVGAYEQYF

D: -
J: TRBJ1-6
size: -
V: TRBV15
DNA: TGTGCCACCAGCTTGGGTACAGGGAGATCACCCCTCCACTTT
CDR3: CATSLGTGRSPLHF

D: -
J: TRBJ2-1
size: few
V: TRBV15
DNA: TGTGCCACCAGCAGAGATCGACAGGCGACGTACAATGAGCAGTTCTTC
CDR3: CATSRDRQATYNEQFF

D: -
J: TRBJ2-2
size: few
V: TRBV6-5
DNA: TGTGCCAGCCAGTACACCGGGGAGCTGTTTTTT
CDR3: CASQYTGELFF

D: -
J: TRBJ1-2
size: -
V: TRBV4-3
DNA: TGCGCCAGCAGCCAAGAAGGGGGGCTGGGGGGCTACACCTTC
CDR3: CASSQEGGLGGYTF

D: -
J: TRBJ2-7
size: -
V: TRBV6-1
DNA: TGTGCCAGCAGGCCGGAGGGATCCGCCGAGCAGTACTTC
CDR3: CASRPEGSAEQYF

D: TRBD1
J: TRBJ2-1
size: -
V: TRBV27
DNA: TGTGCCAGCTTCCGACAGGGGGCGCGGAATGAGCAGTTCTTC
CDR3: CASFRQGARNEQFF

D: -
J: TRBJ2-5
size: -
V: TRBV28
DNA: TGTGCCAGCAGTACTCGATCACCGGGGGTTGAGACCCAGTACTTC
CDR3: CASSTRSPGVETQYF

D: -
J: TRBJ2-4
size: -
V: TRBV6-1
DNA: TGTGCCAGCAGTGAGGGGGTTTGGGGAAACATTCAGTACTTC
CDR3: CASSEGVWGNIQYF

D: TRBD2
J: TRBJ2-5
size: few
V: TRBV9
DNA: TGTGCCAGCAGCGTATTAGCGGGGACAGAGACCCAGTACTTC
CDR3: CASSVLAGTETQYF

D: TRBD2
J: TRBJ2-1
size: -
V: TRBV18
DNA: TGTGCCAGCTCACCACTTGTAGCGGGGGGGCCTCACAATGAGCAGTTCTTC
CDR3: CASSPLVAGGPHNEQFF

D: -
J: TRBJ2-5
size: -
V: TRBV28
DNA: TGTGCCAGCAGTTTATCGACGGGATCGGGATTTCAAGAGACCCAGTACTTC
CDR3: CASSLSTGSGFQETQYF

D: TRBD1
J: TRBJ2-5
size: -
V: TRBV6-5
DNA: TGTGCCAGCACCGGGGACAGGGCTTGGGAGACCCAGTACTTC
CDR3: CASTGDRAWETQYF

D: TRBD2
J: TRBJ2-1
size: few
V: TRBV28
DNA: TGTGCCAGCCAACACGGGGGGGCCGAATATGAGCAGTTCTTC
CDR3: CASQHGGAEYEQFF

D: TRBD2
J: TRBJ2-7
size: -
V: TRBV7-9
DNA: TGTGCCAGCAGCTTCACTAGCGGGACCGAGCAGTACTTC
CDR3: CASSFTSGTEQYF

D: TRBD1
J: TRBJ2-6
size: -
V: TRBV11-3
DNA: TGTGCCAGCAGCTCGGGGACAGTTCTCTCTGGGGCCAACGTCCTGACTTTC
CDR3: CASSSGTVLSGANVLTF

D: TRBD1
J: TRBJ1-4
size: -
V: TRBV6-1
DNA: TGTGCCAGCAACTCCGGGACAGGGACTGAAAAACTGTTTTTT
CDR3: CASNSGTGTEKLFF

D: -
J: TRBJ1-2
size: -
V: TRBV29-1
DNA: TGCAGCGTTGAAGATCGGGTAAGGGACGCGTCTAACTATGGCTACACCTTC
CDR3: CSVEDRVRDASNYGYTF

D: -
J: TRBJ1-2
size: few
V: TRBV12-3/TRBV12-4
DNA: TGTGCCAGCAGTTTCGCGGGGGCGATTCTCGGCTACACCTTC
CDR3: CASSFAGAILGYTF

D: -
J: TRBJ1-2
size: -
V: TRBV19
DNA: TGTGCCAGTAGTATTCCGAACAGGGCGAACTATGGCTACACCTTC
CDR3: CASSIPNRANYGYTF

D: TRBD2
J: TRBJ2-3
size: few
V: TRBV6-4
DNA: TGTGCCAGCAGTGAACACGGGGGGGGGACAGATACGCAGTATTTT
CDR3: CASSEHGGGTDTQYF

D: -
J: TRBJ2-4
size: few
V: TRBV5-1
DNA: TGCGCCAGCAGTATAGAGTTCCAGGGAATAGCCAAAAACATTCAGTACTTC
CDR3: CASSIEFQGIAKNIQYF

D: TRBD1
J: TRBJ2-7
size: once
V: TRBV9
DNA: TGTGCCAGCAGCGATGGGACAGGTCCCAGCGAGCAGTACTTC
CDR3: CASSDGTGPSEQYF

D: -
J: TRBJ1-1
size: few
V: TRBV20-1
DNA: TGCAGTGCTAGCCGCATGAACACTGAAGCTTTCTTT
CDR3: CSASRMNTEAFF

D: -
J: TRBJ2-1
size: -
V: TRBV5-1
DNA: TGCGCCAGCAGCCGAGGGGGGCAGGGGGTTAATGAGCAGTTCTTC
CDR3: CASSRGGQGVNEQFF

D: -
J: TRBJ1-2
size: few
V: TRBV3-1
DNA: TGTGCCAGCAGCACCGGGGACGGACTTGGGTGCACCTTC
CDR3: CASSTGDGLGCTF

D: -
J: TRBJ1-4
size: -
V: TRBV2
DNA: TGTGCCAGCAGTGTCGGACGAGAGAGGGAAAAACTGTTTTTT
CDR3: CASSVGREREKLFF

D: TRBD2
J: TRBJ2-1
size: -
V: TRBV20-1
DNA: TGCAGTGCTAGAGATTCGAGCGGGGGGACCAATGAGCAGTTCTTC
CDR3: CSARDSSGGTNEQFF

D: TRBD1
J: TRBJ2-1
size: few
V: TRBV29-1
DNA: TGCAGCGTTGGAGGGGGCGGCTACAATGAGCAGTTCTTC
CDR3: CSVGGGGYNEQFF

D: TRBD2
J: TRBJ2-1
size: few
V: TRBV3-1
DNA: TGTGCCAGCAGCCAACACCCCGGGACTAGCCCCTACAATGAGCAGTTCTTC
CDR3: CASSQHPGTSPYNEQFF

D: TRBD1
J: TRBJ1-1
size: few
V: TRBV7-2
DNA: TGTGCCAGTCGTGTCCAGGGGGCTACTGAAGCTTTCTTT
CDR3: CASRVQGATEAFF

D: TRBD2
J: TRBJ2-3
size: -
V: TRBV3-1
DNA: TGTGCCAGCAGCCAAGAAGTAACCGGACTAGCGAGCACAGATACGCAGTATTTT
CDR3: CASSQEVTGLASTDTQYF

D: -
J: TRBJ2-7
size: -
V: TRBV6-2/TRBV6-3
DNA: TGTGCCAGCAGTTACGGTCCTATCGAGCAGTACTTC
CDR3: CASSYGPIEQYF

D: -
J: TRBJ1-2
size: -
V: TRBV7-6
DNA: TGTGCCAGCAGCTCGTCAGGGATTGATGGCTACACCTTC
CDR3: CASSSSGIDGYTF

D: -
J: TRBJ2-3
size: once
V: TRBV7-2
DNA: TGTGCCAGCAATGAGCGTCCCACAGATACGCAGTATTTT
CDR3: CASNERPTDTQYF

D: -
J: TRBJ2-3
size: few
V: TRBV20-1
DNA: TGCAGTGCGGAGAAGTCCCGGGTCAGCCTAAGTCACACAGATACGCAGTATTTT
CDR3: CSAEKSRVSLSHTDTQYF

D: -
J: TRBJ1-2
size: -
V: TRBV14
DNA: TGTGCCAGCAGACCGGACACTGTCGGGGCTAACTATGGCTACACCTTC
CDR3: CASRPDTVGANYGYTF